This T cell receptor (beta chain) is drawn from a study of blood T cell repertoires in COVID-19 (TCRdb year 2020). Looking at the study overall: ImmuneRACE Cohort 3 recovered participants were defined by two consecutive negative NP/OP PCR tests, healthcare professional clearance, or symptom resolution. Collaborator samples came from the United States, Italy and Spain and covered acute and convalescent phases of COVID-19. The material from the prospective study consisted of cDNA or gDNA derived from T cells, B-cell-depleted T cells, or PBMCs. Deeply sampled blood TCRbeta repertoires from subjects exposed to, actively infected with, or recovered from COVID-19 were included in the dataset. The repertoires were released in a freely available public database intended as a resource for research on the immune response to SARS-CoV-2. The samples were drawn from the first 160 participants of the ongoing ImmuneRACE study and from 1,254 subjects provided by 6 global collaborators. A de-identified subject ID, COVID-19 status, age in years and sex were almost always included in the sample metadata. HLA class I and class II types, where available, came from metadata supplied by the sample provider rather than from assay-based typing. Summary of the overall study and its limitations: The amount of clinical and demographic metadata varied by source and participant and was provided uncurated.

TCRbeta CDR3 regions were amplified from genomic DNA using the immunoSEQ Assay, a bias-controlled multiplex PCR. The original pipeline was this. Within the assay, amplification of reference gene primers was used to estimate how many nucleated cells each sample contained. To quantify the absolute abundance of each unique TCRbeta CDR3 rearrangement, sequence reads were collapsed and filtered. Productive Simpson clonality was computed per sample as the square root of Simpson's diversity index over productive rearrangements. Here the immuneACCESS table is served through TCRdb, limited to in-frame sequences with V and J called. Missing clones are a known gap in these copies; in checked studies unresolved V genes cover under half, and the rest lacks a known reason. V, J and clone size reflect that table, while D and trimming were determined from the DNA. The sample data list about 170,000 clones, and 70% to 80% of these were observed just once. The ten top clones hold around 20% of the sample.

A note on this clone: Its cognate antigen has yet to be identified. Per-nucleotide qualities are absent, and no much larger clonotype sits a single base away.

The CDR3 runs 16 residues from the cysteine to the phenylalanine. Only the CDR3 DNA stays, 48 bases, in frame from base 1. From a lookup of the germline V gene, CDR1 and CDR2 are SGHTA and FQGTGA. Trimming removed 5 bases from V and 4 bases from J; the gene matches leave 10 bases unexplained. Participants in the prospective study were aged roughly 18 to 100 years, lived in 24 United States geographic areas, and enrolled through a virtual design. In the prospective study, cohorts were assigned on the basis of participant-reported clinical history obtained from a screening survey and a study questionnaire. In the prospective study, mobile phlebotomists collected whole blood, serum and a nasopharyngeal or oropharyngeal swab from each participant. Over an approximately 2-month period, participants in the prospective study had the option of providing additional blood draws and questionnaires. Prospective study blood samples were shipped either frozen or at room temperature before DNA extraction.

The sample comprised PBMCs or T cells enriched from blood (not recorded which). This chain joins TRBV7-3 to TRBJ2-1; 8 of the junction bases match TRBD2. This clonotype originated in a woman aged 65 to 85 in a cohort exposed to, infected with or recovered from COVID-19 (not recorded which). This receptor carries the CDR3 CASSPGTSGLYNEQFF. The DNA sequence reads TGTGCCAGCAGCCCGGGAACTAGCGGCCTGTACAATGAGCAGTTCTTC.